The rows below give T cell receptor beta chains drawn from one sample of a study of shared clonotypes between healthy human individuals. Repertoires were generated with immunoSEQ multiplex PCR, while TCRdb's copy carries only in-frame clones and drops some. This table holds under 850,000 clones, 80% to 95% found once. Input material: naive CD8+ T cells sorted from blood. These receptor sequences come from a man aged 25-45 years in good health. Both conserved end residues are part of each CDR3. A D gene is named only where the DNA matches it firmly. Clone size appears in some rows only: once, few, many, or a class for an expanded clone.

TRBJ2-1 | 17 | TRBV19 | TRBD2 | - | TGTGCCAGTAAGGATCCCCTGACTAGCGGAGGGCAGGATGAGCAGTTCTTC | CASKDPLTSGGQDEQFF
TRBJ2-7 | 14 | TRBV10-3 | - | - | TGTGCCATCAGTGAGTCAGTTCGGGGCTACGAGCAGTACTTC | CAISESVRGYEQYF
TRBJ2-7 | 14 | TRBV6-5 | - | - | TGTGCCAGCAGTTACCAAGGTGTTCCCTACGAGCAGTACTTC | CASSYQGVPYEQYF
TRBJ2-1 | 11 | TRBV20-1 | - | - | TGCAGTGCTAGAGTTATTAATGAGCAGTTCTTC | CSARVINEQFF
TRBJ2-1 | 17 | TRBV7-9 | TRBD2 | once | TGTGCCAGCAGCTCACCGACCGGCGGGAGGGCCAGGGATGAGCAGTTCTTC | CASSSPTGGRARDEQFF
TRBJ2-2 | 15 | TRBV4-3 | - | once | TGCGCCAGCAGCCAAGATCATAGGGGCGGCGGGGAGCTGTTTTTT | CASSQDHRGGGELFF
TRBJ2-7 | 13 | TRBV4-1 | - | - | TGCGCCAGCAGCCAAGAAGATCATTACGAGCAGTACTTC | CASSQEDHYEQYF
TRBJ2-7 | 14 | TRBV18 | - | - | TGTGCCAGCTCACCACCGACAGGACGGGGCGAGCAGTACTTC | CASSPPTGRGEQYF
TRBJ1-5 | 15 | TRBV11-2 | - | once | TGTGCCAGCAGCCCCAAGCCGACGGGCAATCAGCCCCAGCATTTT | CASSPKPTGNQPQHF
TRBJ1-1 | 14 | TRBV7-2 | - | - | TGTGCCAGCAGCACCAGCCTCGGGAGCACTGAAGCTTTCTTT | CASSTSLGSTEAFF
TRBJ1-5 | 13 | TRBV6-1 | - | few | TGTGCCAGCAGTATTCCAGGGAATCAGCCCCAGCATTTT | CASSIPGNQPQHF
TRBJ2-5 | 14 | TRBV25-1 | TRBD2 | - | TGTGCCAGCAACCGCGGGGGGTGGCGAGAGACCCAGTACTTC | CASNRGGWRETQYF
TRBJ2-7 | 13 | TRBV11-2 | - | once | TGTGCCAGCAGCTTGGGGGACTTTTCCGAGCAGTACTTC | CASSLGDFSEQYF
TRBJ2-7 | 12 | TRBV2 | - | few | TGTGCCAGCAGGGGGACGGCCCACGAGCAGTACTTC | CASRGTAHEQYF
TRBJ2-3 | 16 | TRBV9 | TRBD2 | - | TGTGCCAGCAGCGGAATAGCGGGAGGGAGCACAGATACGCAGTATTTT | CASSGIAGGSTDTQYF
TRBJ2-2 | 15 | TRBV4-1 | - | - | TGCGCCAGCAGCCATACCTCGGGGAACACCGGGGAGCTGTTTTTT | CASSHTSGNTGELFF
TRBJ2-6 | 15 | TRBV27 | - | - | TGTGCCAGCAGTTGGTCCGGCTCTGGGGCCAACGTCCTGACTTTC | CASSWSGSGANVLTF
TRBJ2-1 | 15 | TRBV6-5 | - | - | TGTGCCAGCAGCGTCTGGACAGCGGGCTACAATGAGCAGTTCTTC | CASSVWTAGYNEQFF
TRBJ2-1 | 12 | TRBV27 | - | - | TGTGCCAGCAGTTACAGGGCGGGTGAGCAGTTCTTC | CASSYRAGEQFF
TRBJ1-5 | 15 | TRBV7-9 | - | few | TGTGCCAGCACCCAGGGGCAGGATAGCAATCAGCCCCAGCATTTT | CASTQGQDSNQPQHF
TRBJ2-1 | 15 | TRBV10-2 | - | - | TGCGCCACGTCTCGGGACTTACCCACGTACAATGAGCAGTTCTTC | CATSRDLPTYNEQFF
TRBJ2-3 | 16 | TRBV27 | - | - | TGTGCCAGCAGTTTATTAGCGGTTAGTAGCACAGATACGCAGTATTTT | CASSLLAVSSTDTQYF
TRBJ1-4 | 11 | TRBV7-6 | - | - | TGTGCCAGCAGCGCGGGGGACACACTGTTTTTT | CASSAGDTLFF
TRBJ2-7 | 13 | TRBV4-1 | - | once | TGCGCCAGCAGCCAAGGACAGCCCTACGAGCAGTACTTC | CASSQGQPYEQYF
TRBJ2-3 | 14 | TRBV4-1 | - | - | TGCGCCAGCAGCCAAGCAGGGGCCACAGATACGCAGTATTTT | CASSQAGATDTQYF
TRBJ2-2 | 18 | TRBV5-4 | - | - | TGTGCCAGCAGCTCCGGCGGGCTGAGCACGGCCTTTGCCGGGGAGCTGTTTTTT | CASSSGGLSTAFAGELFF
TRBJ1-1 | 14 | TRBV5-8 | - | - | TGTGCCAGCAGCGGCCGGCAGGGTTACACTGAAGCTTTCTTT | CASSGRQGYTEAFF
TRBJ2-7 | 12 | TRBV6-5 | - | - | TGTGCCAGCAGTGATGAGCGTTACGAGCAGTACTTC | CASSDERYEQYF
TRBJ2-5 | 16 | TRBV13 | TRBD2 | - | TGTGCCAGCAGCAAGCAGCGGGACTCGTACCAAGAGACCCAGTACTTC | CASSKQRDSYQETQYF
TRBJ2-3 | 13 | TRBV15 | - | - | TGTGCCACCAGCTCTCCCAGCTCAGATACGCAGTATTTT | CATSSPSSDTQYF